This TCR beta chain came from a study of blood T cell repertoires in COVID-19. Method: immunoSEQ multiplex PCR; TCRdb's copy keeps in-frame clones and lacks some. The sample shows roughly 380,000 clones, approximately 90% of them seen only once. CDR3 length: 14 amino acids. With V trimmed by 4 bases and J by 3 bases, 6 bases remained unmatched. Germline V gene sequence: CDR1 SGHRS, CDR2 YFSETQ. The chain couples TRBV5-1 to TRBJ1-1; 7 bases agree with TRBD1. The source of this sequence is a woman in her forties with COVID-19, enrolled during active disease. Source material: peripheral blood. CDR3: CASSSARGDTEAFF. The CDR3 region has the DNA TGCGCCAGCAGCAGTGCCAGGGGGGACACTGAAGCTTTCTTT.